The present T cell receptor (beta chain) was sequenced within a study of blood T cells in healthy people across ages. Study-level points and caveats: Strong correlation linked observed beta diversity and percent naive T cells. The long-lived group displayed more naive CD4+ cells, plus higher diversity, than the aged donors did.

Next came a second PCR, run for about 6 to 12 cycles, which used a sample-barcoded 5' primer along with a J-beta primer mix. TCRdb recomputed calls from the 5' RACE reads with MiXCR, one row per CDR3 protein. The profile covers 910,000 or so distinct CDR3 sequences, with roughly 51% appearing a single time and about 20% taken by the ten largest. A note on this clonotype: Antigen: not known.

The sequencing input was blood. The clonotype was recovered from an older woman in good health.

The CDR3 is CSAARTGTSASQPQHF. The CDR3, as DNA: TGCAGTGCTGCCCGGACAGGGACGAGTGCATCTCAGCCCCAGCATTTT. The V call is TRBV20-1, the J call TRBJ1-5; 8 positions agree with TRBD1. Per the germline V gene, CDR1 is DFQATT and CDR2 is SNEGSKA (reference sequence). The CDR3 is made up of 16 amino acids. With V trimmed by 5 bases and J by 6 bases, 15 bases remained unmatched.